This entry is about one T cell receptor (beta chain). The target antigen is unknown. This entry is derived from a study of shared clonotypes between healthy human individuals. Study at large: Participating donors consisted of two women and a few men aged 18 to 49. Findings and limits, study-wide: Sample collection involved blood only; tissue repertoires are likely different. The genetic and exposure-history diversity represented was limited by few donors. Memory subsets generally showed lower estimated richness than naive subsets.

The CDR3 spans 14 residues. V was shortened by 1 base and J by 3 bases, with 10 bases between the two germline ends. Germline CDR1 GTSNPN, CDR2 SVGIG (reference sequence). Assay used: immunoSEQ multiplex PCR; TCRdb lists only in-frame clones, some missing. The sample carries approximately 2,000,000 clones, roughly 90% recorded once. This chain connects TRBV30 to TRBJ1-5, with D perhaps TRBD1 (5 bases). Sequenced input: naive CD4+ T cells from PBMCs. The subset: CD45RA+ positively selected. The source is a man younger than 35 in good health. Some clones in this sample may be carry-over from other donors' samples. DNA of the CDR3: TGTGCCTGGAGTGGAGGGACTAACAATCAGCCCCAGCATTTT. Its protein is CAWSGGTNNQPQHF.